The TCR beta chain described here comes from a study of vaccination and CD4 T cells after COVID-19. The CDR3 sequence is 14 residues long. The V gene's germline CDR1 is DFQATT and CDR2 SNEGSKA (reference sequence). Unmatched junction bases numbered 3, after V lost 3 bases and J lost 2 bases. Oncomine TCR Beta short-read sequencing was applied to DNA from cultured CD4+ T cells. TCRdb ran MiXCR on the PCR reads and lists one entry per CDR3 protein. Of 20,000 or so distinct CDR3 sequences detected, about 44% appear once; the ten largest clones hold 8.5% to 10%. A note on this clonotype: Its target is not known.

Treatment indicated: approximately nine-day PBMC culture with coronavirus spike peptide pools or control peptides (ViraFEST assay). Here the sequenced sample was CD4+ T cells from blood, cultured in vitro, taken after SARS-CoV-2 vaccination. V usage is TRBV20-1 and J usage is TRBJ2-5, with 10 bases that match TRBD2. This TCR came from a human donor who had recovered from COVID-19. CDR3 DNA sequence: TGCAGTGCTAGCTGGACTAGCGGTCAAGAGACCCAGTACTTC. This codes for CSASWTSGQETQYF.